This TCR beta chain was obtained from a study of blood T cell repertoires in COVID-19. Across the whole study: Collection of acute and convalescent COVID-19 samples took place in the United States, Italy and Spain.

CDR3 length: 15 amino acids. V lost 4 bases, J lost 4 bases, and 4 bases stayed unmatched. Germline CDR1 SGHKS, CDR2 YYEKEE (reference sequence). The method was immunoSEQ multiplex PCR; TCRdb's version includes in-frame clones alone and lacks a portion of them. This repertoire shows more than 100,000 clones, over 75% found once; its top ten account for about 6.3%. The source material was peripheral blood. This TCR derives from a human donor in a cohort sampled during active COVID-19. The gene calls are TRBV5-5 and TRBJ2-7, with 14 nucleotides matching TRBD2. This CDR3 reads CASSTGLAGGYEQYF. DNA for the CDR3: TGTGCCAGCAGCACAGGACTAGCGGGGGGATACGAGCAGTACTTC.